This TCR beta chain was captured in a study of identical twins. Study-wide results and limits: Cross-sectional statistics underpinned the conclusions; the same donors were not followed.

It was template switching that added a universal primer site, and there were unique molecular identifiers on the cDNA. One entry per CDR3 protein, called by TCRdb with MiXCR from the 5' RACE reads. Of hundreds of thousands of distinct CDR3 sequences in the sample, 5.5% to 6.5% were seen once. Remarks on this clonotype: The antigen is not known.

Germline V CDR1 and CDR2: SGDLS, YYNGEE. Trimming cost V 3 bases and J 8 bases; bases outside gene matches: 11. This CDR3 region has 16 residues. The sequenced sample consisted of naive T cells sorted from blood. J is TRBJ2-1 and V is TRBV9; 10 nucleotides agree with TRBD2. The TCR originated in a man between 18 and 35 years old in good health. The CDR3 reads CASSASGLAGVDEQFF. CDR3 sequence (DNA): TGTGCCAGCAGCGCCAGTGGGCTAGCGGGAGTCGATGAGCAGTTCTTC. Variable domain in full (rest from reference TRBV9 and TRBJ2-1): DSGVTQTPKHLITATGQRVTLRCSPRSGDLSVYWYQQSLDQGLQFLIQYYNGEERAKGNILERFSAQQFPDLHSELNLSSLELGDSALYFCASSASGLAGVDEQFFGPGTRLTVL.